The text below deals with one T cell receptor (beta chain). What it binds is not known. This sample stems from a study of T cell responses to AZD1222 COVID-19 vaccine. Study-level results: Clonal diversity was possibly underestimated, and the donors were mostly white British, with more females. Among AZD1222 vaccinees, only six or seven were seropositive at baseline.

Some clones are missing from TCRdb's copy, which holds only in-frame ones; the method was immunoSEQ multiplex PCR. Among approximately 81,000 clones listed, 85% to 95% were seen once. Per the germline V gene, CDR1 is SQVTM and CDR2 is ANQGSEA. V gave up 4 bases and J gave up 8 bases; unmatched junction bases: 6. This CDR3 contains 13 residues. This sequence originates from an adult in good health. The V gene is TRBV29-1, the J gene TRBJ1-2; 11 bases match TRBD1. This specimen was peripheral blood, taken on day 0 of MenACWY control vaccination. The CDR3 DNA reads TGCAGCGTTGTGGACAGGGGGCAGTTGGGCTACACCTTC. The encoded protein is CSVVDRGQLGYTF.